This TCR beta chain was identified during a study of blood T cell repertoires in COVID-19. Study as a whole: PBMCs, B-cell-depleted T cells, or T cells provided the cDNA or gDNA that made up the material.

Original processing notes: Researchers report that nucleated cell counts were estimated from reference gene primer amplification. Here immunoSEQ multiplex PCR was the method, and the copy in TCRdb shows in-frame clones only, minus some. Clone size and V and J calls were adopted from that table, with D and trimming inferred from the DNA. The sample records about 27,000 clones, around 90% being singletons. Trimming cost V 0 bases and J 5 bases, with 14 bases left between them. This CDR3 spans 15 amino acids. Per germline, CDR1 MGHRA and CDR2 YSYEKL. The V call is TRBV4-1, the J call TRBJ2-7; D call uncertain. The material sequenced was peripheral blood. This TCR came from a human donor in a cohort sampled during active COVID-19. Here the CDR3 reads CASSQDPGLRNEQYF. In DNA form, the CDR3 reads TGCGCCAGCAGCCAAGACCCGGGTTTGAGGAACGAGCAGTACTTC.